These 15 T cell receptor beta chains were all obtained from the same sample, sequenced in a study of T-cell memory formation after mild COVID-19. One entry per CDR3 protein, called by TCRdb with MiXCR from the 5' RACE reads. The table has roughly 280,000 distinct CDR3 sequences, over 7% seen once. What was sequenced was PBMCs or a T cell subset sorted from them (not recorded which). Source of these receptors: a man aged 18 to 29 who had mild COVID-19 (a few samples of this study predate the infection). Cell type and time point are not known.

This clonotype has just a few counts. The rearrangement uses TRBV5-1 and TRBJ2-1; D is unresolved. Germline values: CDR1 SGHRS, CDR2 YFSETQ. CDR3 length: 13 residues. The V gene lost 2 bases and the J gene lost 8 bases, with 11 bases spanning the gap. The CDR3: CASSFPPGHEQFF. The CDR3 DNA is TGCGCCAGCAGCTTTCCTCCCGGACATGAGCAGTTCTTC.

In its sample, this clonotype was seen a few times. The chain is built from TRBV11-2 and TRBJ1-2; 8 bases align to TRBD1. With 5 bases clipped from V and 8 bases from J, the junction kept 4 bases outside the gene matches. Germline V gene data show CDR1 as SGHAT and CDR2 as FQNNGV. The CDR3 loop spans 12 amino acids. In nucleotides, the CDR3 is TGTGCCAGCAGCGGACAGGGAAGAGGCTACACCTTC. Protein: CASSGQGRGYTF.

In nucleotides, the CDR3 is TGCAGCGACGGGTGGACGGACTATGGCTACACCTTC. Its protein is CSDGWTDYGYTF. The chain is built from TRBV29-1 and TRBJ1-2; D not certain. The length of the CDR3 is 12 residues. Looked up from germline, CDR1 is SQVTM and CDR2 is ANQGSEA. V was clipped by 7 bases and J by 3 bases, with 12 bases between them.

This clonotype appeared many times. The V call is TRBV7-9, the J call TRBJ2-7; 10 nucleotides match TRBD1. The V segment lost 5 bases and the J segment 4 bases; nucleotides outside the gene matches: 8. The germline gives CDR1 SEHNR, CDR2 FQNEAQ (reference sequence). The CDR3 spans 15 residues. CDR3 amino acids: CASSPQTGGLYEQYV. For the CDR3, the DNA is TGTGCCAGCAGCCCGCAGACAGGGGGCCTTTACGAGCAGTACGTC.

This clonotype was counted ten times or more. The genes are TRBV2 and TRBJ1-5; 7 bases map to TRBD1. V lost 3 bases, J lost 7 bases, and 15 bases stayed unmatched. Germline CDR1 SNHLY, CDR2 FYNNEI. This CDR3 contains 17 residues. The CDR3 sequence is CASSEGLGRGHGQPQHF. The DNA of the CDR3 is TGTGCCAGCAGTGAGGGGTTGGGAAGGGGGCACGGACAGCCCCAGCATTTT. Drawing the rest from reference TRBV2 and TRBJ1-5, the complete variable domain is EPEVTQTPSHQVTQMGQEVILRCVPISNHLYFYWYRQILGQKVEFLVSFYNNEISEKSEIFDDQFSVERPDGSNFTLKIRSTKLEDSAMYFCASSEGLGRGHGQPQHFGDGTRLSIL.

The V and J genes are TRBV12-3 or TRBV12-4 and TRBJ1-2; the D gene is possibly TRBD1 (6 bases). V gave up 6 bases and J gave up 4 bases, with 18 bases separating them. This CDR3 comprises 15 residues. CDR3 nucleotides: TGTGCCAGCAGCTTCGGACAGCAAGGTCGCTATGGCTACACCTTC. Amino acids: CASSFGQQGRYGYTF.

The genes are TRBV4-3 and TRBJ2-3; 10 bases align to TRBD2. V was pared by 3 bases and J by 6 bases, with 6 bases of the junction left unmatched. CDR3 size: 15 residues. The germline V gene encodes CDR1 LGHNA and CDR2 YSLEER. As DNA, the CDR3 is TGCGCCAGCAGCCATCCGGGACTAGCGCAGGATACGCAGTATTTT. It encodes CASSHPGLAQDTQYF.

This clonotype showed up many times. The chain joins TRBV29-1 to TRBJ1-1, with D unresolved. The V end was cut by 6 bases, the J end by 1 base, with 15 bases between. Germline V gene data show CDR1 as SQVTM and CDR2 as ANQGSEA. This CDR3 has 14 amino acids. In nucleotides, the CDR3 is TGCAGCGTCCGGACCGCGGGCCCGAACACTGAAGCTTTCTTT. Translated: CSVRTAGPNTEAFF.

Only a few counts were recorded for this clonotype. The chain uses TRBV6-6 and TRBJ1-2, with 7 bases matching TRBD1. The CDR3 is made up of 16 amino acids. The trim removed 5 bases at V and 0 bases at J, leaving 9 bases unmatched. Per germline, CDR1 MNHNY and CDR2 SVGAGI (reference sequence). The CDR3 sequence: CASSHPGQSTNYGYTF. CDR3 nucleotides: TGTGCCAGCAGTCATCCGGGACAGTCCACTAACTATGGCTACACCTTC.

The sample holds a few counts of this clonotype. The chain links TRBV4-3 to TRBJ2-1; D not resolved. Trimming left V 1 base short and J 12 bases short, with 16 bases between. The CDR3 contains 14 residues. CDR1 and CDR2 from the germline V gene are LGHNA and YSLEER. CDR3 region: CASSQGPGGRVQFF. The CDR3 DNA is TGCGCCAGCAGCCAAGGTCCCGGCGGCCGGGTGCAGTTCTTC.

There are a few counts of this clonotype. The V call is TRBV7-2, the J call TRBJ2-1; no reliable D call. The CDR3 loop spans 12 amino acids. The germline V and J ends were trimmed by 6 bases and 8 bases, with 11 bases remaining between them. CDR1 is SGHTA, CDR2 FQGNSA, per germline. The chain's CDR3 is CASSTPRDEQFF. CDR3 DNA sequence: TGTGCCAGCAGTACCCCCCGGGATGAGCAGTTCTTC.

This chain connects TRBV5-6 to TRBJ2-5, with 13 nucleotides matching TRBD2. J gave up 2 bases and V 3 bases, and 7 bases lay outside the gene matches. This CDR3 contains 17 residues. CDR1 and CDR2 from the germline V gene are SGHDT and YYEEEE. The CDR3 sequence: CASSSGTSGVRQETQYF. CDR3 DNA sequence: TGTGCCAGCAGCTCTGGGACTAGCGGGGTGAGACAAGAGACCCAGTACTTC.

This clonotype has just a few counts. This sequence joins TRBV7-2 and TRBJ2-1; 8 bases agree with TRBD2. V dropped 5 bases and J dropped 7; count of bases not matched to a gene: 13. Looked up from germline, CDR1 is SGHTA and CDR2 is FQGNSA. This CDR3 has 16 amino acids. For the CDR3, the DNA is TGTGCCAGCAGCCTGGGGACTAGGGGTCACTGGAATGAGCAGTTCTTC. Its protein product is CASSLGTRGHWNEQFF.

This clonotype was recorded a few times. J is TRBJ1-1 and V is TRBV18; D is ambiguous. Germline CDR1 is KGHSH and CDR2 is LQKENI. The CDR3 length is 13 residues. Trimming cost V 7 bases and J 4 bases, with 13 bases left between them. Here the CDR3 DNA reads TGTGCCAGCTACGGGCAGCGGGGCACTGAAGCTTTCTTT. Protein sequence: CASYGQRGTEAFF.

Ten or more counts support this clonotype. This chain uses TRBV7-9 with TRBJ1-1; 7 bases line up with TRBD1. J gave up 3 bases and V 4 bases, and 8 bases lay outside the gene matches. The V gene's germline CDR1 is SEHNR and CDR2 FQNEAQ (reference sequence). The CDR3 length is 15 residues. CDR3 in amino acids: CASSSFATGDTEAFF. The DNA for the CDR3 is TGTGCCAGCAGCTCATTTGCTACAGGGGACACTGAAGCTTTCTTT. The complete variable domain, with remaining parts taken from reference TRBV7-9 and TRBJ1-1, reads DTGVSQNPRHKITKRGQNVTFRCDPISEHNRLYWYRQTLGQGPEFLTYFQNEAQLEKSRLLSDRFSAERPKGSFSTLEIQRTEQGDSAMYLCASSSFATGDTEAFFGQGTRLTVV.